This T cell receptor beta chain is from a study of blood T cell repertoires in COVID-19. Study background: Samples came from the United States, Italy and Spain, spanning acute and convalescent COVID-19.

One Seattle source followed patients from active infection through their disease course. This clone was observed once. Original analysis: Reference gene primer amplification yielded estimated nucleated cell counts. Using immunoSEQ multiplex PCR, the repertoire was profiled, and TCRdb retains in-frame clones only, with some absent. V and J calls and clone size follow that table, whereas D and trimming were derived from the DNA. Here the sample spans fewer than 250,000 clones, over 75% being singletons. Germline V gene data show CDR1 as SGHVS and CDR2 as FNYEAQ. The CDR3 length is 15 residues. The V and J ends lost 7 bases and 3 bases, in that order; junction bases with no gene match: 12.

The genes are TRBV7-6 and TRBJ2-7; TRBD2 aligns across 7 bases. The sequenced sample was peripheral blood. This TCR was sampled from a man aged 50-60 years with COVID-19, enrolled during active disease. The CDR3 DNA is TGTGCCAGCACCCACGAAGCGGGACTGAACTACGAGCAGTACTTC. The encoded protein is CASTHEAGLNYEQYF.